This T cell receptor (beta chain) was captured in a study of cytomegalovirus exposure and HLA in healthy donors (dated by TCRdb to the late 2010s). Background on the whole study: According to a later analysis, one platform produced both the 110 or so validation repertoires and the approximately 670 repertoires of the first cohort. The aim of the study was to test whether cataloging public T cell receptors could identify signatures of past pathogen exposure. A separate validation cohort of over 95 different subjects was used in addition to the approximately 640-subject first cohort. The study combined high-throughput TCR immunosequencing, statistical association of individual TCRs with disease status, and machine learning to predict cytomegalovirus infection status.

Separate from the approximately 700-subject first cohort, the validation cohort of 120 subjects was the group to which the donors belonged. As regards this clone: The antigen it binds to is not known. No base qualities exist here, and no much larger clone lies one base off it.

Per the germline V gene (reference sequence), WNHNN is the CDR1 and SYGVQD is the CDR2. V loses 4 bases of germline sequence and J loses 0 bases, and the interval between the two ends is 31 bases. From cysteine to phenylalanine, the CDR3 is 22 amino acids long. This entry keeps only the CDR3 DNA: 66 bases, framed from base 1. Library generation was performed with the immunoSEQ multiplex PCR assay. Per the original workflow: A statistical classification framework was built to diagnose cytomegalovirus status from the catalog of TCR beta chain sequences. TCRdb re-hosts the immuneACCESS table, in-frame sequences only. Its copies lack some clones; in the studies checked, an unresolved V gene accounts for under half of them, and the cause for the rest is not known. V, J and clone size were drawn from that table, and D and trimming were deduced from the DNA. The table for this sample lists roughly 310,000 clones; approximately 86% of them were counted only once. The ten biggest clones cover around 0.96% of the sample.

General conclusions and limits of the study: The study gave a list of roughly 150 TCR beta chains associated with cytomegalovirus. A later analysis had no HLA typing for the validation cohort, so co-occurrence there was scored across all 110 or so repertoires. Most TCR sequences were seen in very few donors, while some public TCRs were found in many individuals. The authors suggested that the approach could potentially be generalized to other disease states and immunological phenotypes. A few of the identified cytomegalovirus-associated TCR beta chains were confirmed in vitro to be specific for cytomegalovirus antigens. Cytomegalovirus status was reported to be diagnosed by the classifier with high specificity and sensitivity in both the original and validation cohorts. A later analysis found that TCRs clustered in the first cohort also tended to co-occur in the 100 to 150 validation repertoires, with more than 90% of cluster scores above 0.

The V gene is TRBV10-1 and the J gene is TRBJ1-5; a tentative D match to TRBD1 spans 6 bases. The sequenced sample was PBMCs. This clonotype was sampled from a man aged 25 to 45 in good health and CMV-seronegative. CDR3 protein: CASSVPQTGYDPKSFSNQPQHF. The DNA is as follows: TGCGCCAGCAGTGTTCCACAAACAGGGTATGACCCTAAATCGTTTAGCAATCAGCCCCAGCATTTT.